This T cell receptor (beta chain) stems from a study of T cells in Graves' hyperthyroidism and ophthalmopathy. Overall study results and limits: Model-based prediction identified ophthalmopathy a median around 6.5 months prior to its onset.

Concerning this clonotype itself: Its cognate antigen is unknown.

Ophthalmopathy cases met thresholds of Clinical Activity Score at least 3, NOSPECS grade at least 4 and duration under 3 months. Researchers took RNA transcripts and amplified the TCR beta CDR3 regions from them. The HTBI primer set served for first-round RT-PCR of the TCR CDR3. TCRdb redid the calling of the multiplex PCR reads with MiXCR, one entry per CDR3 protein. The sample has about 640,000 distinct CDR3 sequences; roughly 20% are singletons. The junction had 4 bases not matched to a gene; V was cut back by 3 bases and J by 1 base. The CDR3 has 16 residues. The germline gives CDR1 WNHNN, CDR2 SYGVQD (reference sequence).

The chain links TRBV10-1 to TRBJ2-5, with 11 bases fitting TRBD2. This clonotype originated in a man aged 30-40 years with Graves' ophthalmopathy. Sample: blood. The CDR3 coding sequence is TGCGCCAGCAGTGAAGGGACTAGCGGTCGCCAAGAGACCCAGTACTTC. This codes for CASSEGTSGRQETQYF.